These 8 T cell receptor beta chains came from one sample sequenced in a study of cytomegalovirus exposure and HLA in healthy donors. The PCR made use of 60 Vbeta and 13 Jbeta primers. Assay used: immunoSEQ multiplex PCR; TCRdb lists only in-frame clones, some missing. The sample totals 35,000 to 45,000 clones; its top ten clones hold over 3.5%. The sequenced sample was PBMCs. The receptor set was obtained from a male donor in good health and CMV-seronegative.

This sequence joins TRBV6-5 and TRBJ1-2, with TRBD1 matching 9 bases. This CDR3 has 15 amino acids. V dropped 5 bases and J dropped 0; count of bases not matched to a gene: 4. The germline CDR1 and CDR2 sequences are MNHEY and SVGAGI. CDR3 residues: CASSPGTGTNYGYTF. In DNA form, the CDR3 reads TGTGCCAGCAGTCCCGGGACAGGGACTAACTATGGCTACACCTTC.

This chain links TRBV5-1 with TRBJ2-1; 7 bases match TRBD1. After removal of 0 bases from V and 4 bases from J, the junction contained 4 bases not matched to a gene. This CDR3 is 15 amino acids long. Looked up from germline, CDR1 is SGHRS and CDR2 is YFSETQ. In DNA form, the CDR3 reads TGCGCCAGCAGCTTGGAGGGGGCGCGATACAATGAGCAGTTCTTC. Its protein product is CASSLEGARYNEQFF.

V and J are TRBV6-5 and TRBJ1-6, with D maybe TRBD1 (5 bases). There are 15 residues in the CDR3. V was shortened by 0 bases and J by 13 bases, with 16 bases between the two germline ends. Germline V gene lookup returns CDR1 MNHEY and CDR2 SVGAGI. CDR3 DNA sequence: TGTGCCAGCAGTTACTCGATTCAGGGTTTGAGGCCCCTCCACTTT. Its protein product is CASSYSIQGLRPLHF.

The chain joins TRBV7-9 to TRBJ1-4, with no clear D. The V and J ends lost 4 bases and 0 bases respectively, with 9 bases between them. This CDR3 is built from 15 residues. Per germline, CDR1 SEHNR and CDR2 FQNEAQ (reference sequence). The CDR3 reads CASSSRLATNEKLFF. As DNA, the CDR3 is TGTGCCAGCAGCTCTCGACTTGCAACTAATGAAAAACTGTTTTTT.

The chain employs TRBV5-6 and TRBJ1-5, with D hard to call. Germline lookup yields CDR1 SGHDT and CDR2 YYEEEE. The CDR3 length is 16 residues. Between the trimmed V and J ends, which lost 0 bases and 4 bases, there was a span of 14 bases. CDR3 coding DNA: TGTGCCAGCAGCTTGGGGTCGTTGAGAGGGAATCAGCCCCAGCATTTT. Its translation is CASSLGSLRGNQPQHF. Variable domain in full (rest from reference TRBV5-6 and TRBJ1-5): DAGVTQSPTHLIKTRGQQVTLRCSPKSGHDTVSWYQQALGQGPQFIFQYYEEEERQRGNFPDRFSGHQFPNYSSELNVNALLLGDSALYLCASSLGSLRGNQPQHFGDGTRLSIL.

The chain combines TRBV7-9 with TRBJ1-2; D gene unclear. Per germline, CDR1 SEHNR and CDR2 FQNEAQ (reference sequence). The ends were cut back, 1 base at V and 8 bases at J, with 11 bases in the middle. CDR3 length: 13 amino acids. The CDR3 DNA reads TGTGCCAGCAGCTTAGTACAGCCCAACGGCTACACCTTC. Translation gives CASSLVQPNGYTF. The full variable domain, completed using reference TRBV7-9 and TRBJ1-2, is DTGVSQNPRHKITKRGQNVTFRCDPISEHNRLYWYRQTLGQGPEFLTYFQNEAQLEKSRLLSDRFSAERPKGSFSTLEIQRTEQGDSAMYLCASSLVQPNGYTFGSGTRLTVV.

The J gene is TRBJ2-5, the V gene TRBV5-4; 8 bases line up with TRBD2. Germline V CDR1 and CDR2: SGHNT, YYREEE (reference sequence). The V gene end was trimmed by 4 bases and the J gene end by 4 bases; junction bases not matched to a gene: 3. The CDR3 loop spans 13 amino acids. The CDR3 nucleotides are TGTGCCAGCAGCGGCCGGGGGGGAGAGACCCAGTACTTC. Its translation is CASSGRGGETQYF.

The chain joins TRBV2 to TRBJ2-5, with TRBD1 matching over 8 bases. Germline assignment: CDR1 SNHLY and CDR2 FYNNEI. The CDR3 spans 14 residues. J gave up 3 bases and V 5 bases, and 5 bases lay outside the gene matches. The CDR3 is CASSFRGPEETQYF. In DNA, the CDR3 is TGTGCCAGCAGTTTCAGGGGGCCAGAAGAGACCCAGTACTTC.